This TCR beta chain was found in a study of T cell responses to AZD1222 COVID-19 vaccine. For the study at large: Recipients boosted at about 4 weeks or about 12 weeks are pooled.

The data were produced by immunoSEQ multiplex PCR, yet TCRdb's version contains in-frame clones alone and is incomplete. The table shows roughly 180,000 clones, with about 86% occurring only once. Comments on this clone: Antigen: not known.

General observations from the study: Spike-wide coverage was observed for vaccine-associated CD4 TCRs, with dominant responses at 160-218 and 743-854. The donor group comprised mostly white British people and more females; the analysis possibly underestimated clonal diversity.

The CDR3 has 13 amino acids. Germline V gene lookup returns CDR1 SGHKS and CDR2 YYEKEE (reference sequence). V was shortened by 3 bases and J by 0 bases, with 6 bases between the two germline ends. The sequences come from peripheral blood, collected on day 0 of AZD1222 vaccination. The TCR originated in an adult in good health. This rearrangement joins TRBV5-5 to TRBJ1-1; D gene uncertain. This CDR3 reads CASSSDLNTEAFF. The CDR3 nucleotides are TGTGCCAGCAGCTCGGACCTGAACACTGAAGCTTTCTTT.